The rows below give T cell receptor beta chains drawn from one sample of a study of PD-1 blockade in classical Hodgkin lymphoma. Only in-frame clones appear in the TCRdb table, and some are missing; sequencing was by immunoSEQ multiplex PCR. The data show approximately 98,000 clones, with approximately 90% seen just once and just under 20% held by the top ten. The sample in question was peripheral blood mononuclear cells (PBMCs), obtained before the second cycle of nivolumab. These receptors came from a human donor with classical Hodgkin lymphoma. The CDR3 runs from the conserved cysteine through the conserved F or W. D genes are given only for firm matches. Only some rows state a clone size, as once, few, many or a class for expanded clones.

D	V	J	size	CDR3	DNA
TRBD1	TRBV27	TRBJ2-2	NA	CASGAYRDRARTGELFF	TGTGCCAGCGGCGCCTACCGGGACAGGGCCCGGACCGGGGAGCTGTTTTTT
NA	TRBV5-4	TRBJ1-2	NA	CASIPYGGPYGYTF	TGTGCCAGCATCCCTTACGGGGGTCCCTATGGCTACACCTTC
NA	TRBV18	TRBJ1-5	NA	CASGRGGNQPQHF	TGTGCCAGCGGGAGGGGGGGGAATCAGCCCCAGCATTTT
NA	TRBV27	TRBJ2-7	NA	CASSLYEQGYEQYF	TGTGCCAGCAGTTTATACGAACAGGGATACGAGCAGTACTTC
NA	TRBV19	TRBJ1-5	NA	CASSIKDNSNQPQHF	TGTGCCAGTAGTATAAAGGATAATAGCAATCAGCCCCAGCATTTT
NA	TRBV14	TRBJ1-3	NA	CASSQDWFGGTIYF	TGTGCCAGCAGCCAAGATTGGTTTGGGGGCACCATATATTTT
TRBD2	TRBV18	TRBJ2-7	NA	CASSITGTSDYYEQYF	TGTGCCAGCTCAATTACCGGGACTAGCGATTACTACGAGCAGTACTTC
TRBD1	TRBV6-5	TRBJ1-2	NA	CASNFIGTGGDGYTF	TGTGCCAGCAATTTCATCGGGACAGGGGGAGATGGCTACACCTTC
NA	TRBV5-4	TRBJ1-1	NA	CASSLVGFTEAFF	TGTGCCAGCAGCTTGGTCGGGTTCACTGAAGCTTTCTTT
NA	TRBV10-3	TRBJ1-5	few	CAISEYGNSNQPQHF	TGTGCCATCAGTGAGTACGGCAATAGCAATCAGCCCCAGCATTTT
TRBD1	TRBV5-4	TRBJ1-2	NA	CASSLAGTGYYGYTF	TGTGCCAGCAGCTTGGCCGGGACAGGGTACTATGGCTACACCTTC
NA	TRBV13	TRBJ2-7	NA	CASSPQGLSEQYF	TGTGCCAGCAGCCCCCAGGGGCTCTCTGAGCAGTACTTC
NA	TRBV29-1	TRBJ1-4	once	CSVEGSNEKLFF	TGCAGCGTTGAAGGCAGTAATGAAAAACTGTTTTTT
NA	TRBV27	TRBJ2-1	NA	CASSLGLYNEQFF	TGTGCCAGCAGTTTAGGTCTGTACAATGAGCAGTTCTTC
NA	TRBV10-1	TRBJ2-3	NA	CASSPQPQDTQYF	TGCGCCAGCAGTCCACAACCACAAGATACGCAGTATTTT
TRBD2	TRBV5-4	TRBJ2-1	NA	CASSLQLAGVNEQFF	TGTGCCAGCAGCTTGCAGCTAGCGGGAGTCAATGAGCAGTTCTTC
NA	TRBV7-2	TRBJ1-1	NA	CASRPGTTEITFF	TGTGCCAGCAGACCCGGGACAACGGAGATAACTTTCTTT
NA	TRBV30	TRBJ2-1	NA	CAWSQAPGQFF	TGTGCCTGGAGCCAGGCCCCCGGGCAGTTCTTC
NA	TRBV7-2	TRBJ1-1	NA	CASSFARHTEAFF	TGTGCCAGCAGCTTTGCCAGACACACTGAAGCTTTCTTT
NA	TRBV2	TRBJ2-7	NA	CASSDSGQSYEQYF	TGTGCCAGCAGTGACTCTGGGCAGTCCTACGAGCAGTACTTC
TRBD1	TRBV11-2	TRBJ1-6	once	CASSLGPRTGPWQALHF	TGTGCCAGCAGCTTAGGTCCCCGGACAGGGCCTTGGCAAGCCCTCCACTTT
NA	TRBV7-9	TRBJ2-5	NA	CASSLDGDWETQYF	TGTGCCAGCAGCTTAGATGGGGACTGGGAGACCCAGTACTTC
NA	TRBV6-1	TRBJ1-3	few	CASSERGGSGNTIYF	TGTGCCAGCAGTGAAAGAGGGGGCTCTGGAAACACCATATATTTT
NA	TRBV6-1	TRBJ1-1	NA	CASSEGHGTRGEAFF	TGTGCCAGCAGTGAAGGGCACGGAACTAGGGGCGAAGCTTTCTTT
NA	TRBV4-1	TRBJ2-5	once	CASSQDGAGLQETQYF	TGCGCCAGCAGCCAAGATGGGGCAGGGCTCCAAGAGACCCAGTACTTC
NA	TRBV4-3	TRBJ2-5	NA	CASSQDRRAIVETQYF	TGCGCCAGCAGCCAAGATCGGCGCGCAATTGTTGAGACCCAGTACTTC
TRBD2	TRBV11-3	TRBJ2-7	NA	CASSLSGRSYEQYF	TGTGCCAGCAGCTTGAGCGGGAGAAGCTACGAGCAGTACTTC
NA	TRBV30	TRBJ1-4	few	CAWKPSGVRMFF	TGTGCCTGGAAACCCTCCGGGGTGAGGATGTTTTTT
TRBD1	TRBV25-1	TRBJ2-5	NA	CASSESNTGGQETQYF	TGTGCCAGCAGTGAATCGAACACAGGGGGACAAGAGACCCAGTACTTC
NA	TRBV5-4	TRBJ2-7	NA	CASSWDSAYEQYF	TGTGCCAGCAGCTGGGACTCCGCCTACGAGCAGTACTTC
TRBD1	TRBV28	TRBJ2-7	NA	CASGTGRSSYEQYF	TGTGCCAGCGGGACAGGACGGAGCTCCTACGAGCAGTACTTC
NA	TRBV2	TRBJ1-2	NA	CASTFLTGYGYTF	TGTGCCAGCACGTTTTTAACAGGCTATGGCTACACCTTC
NA	TRBV6-5	TRBJ2-7	NA	CASRLDKRPYEQYF	TGTGCCAGCAGGTTAGACAAACGACCCTACGAGCAGTACTTC
NA	TRBV6-5	TRBJ1-2	NA	CASSPIRGIMGYTF	TGTGCCAGCAGTCCCATAAGGGGGATCATGGGCTACACCTTC
NA	TRBV7-9	TRBJ1-3	NA	CASSLGQSHFGNTIYF	TGTGCCAGCAGCTTAGGACAGTCCCATTTCGGAAACACCATATATTTT
NA	TRBV10-3	TRBJ2-3	NA	CAISDSDSTDTQYF	TGTGCCATCAGTGATTCAGACAGTACAGATACGCAGTATTTT
NA	TRBV5-6	TRBJ1-2	NA	CASSLVGGAAYGYTF	TGTGCCAGCAGCTTGGTCGGGGGCGCAGCCTATGGCTACACCTTC
NA	TRBV2	TRBJ1-4	NA	CASGGTGRSTNEKLFF	TGTGCCAGCGGGGGGACGGGGAGATCAACTAATGAAAAACTGTTTTTT
NA	TRBV5-1	TRBJ2-7	NA	CASSPGPYLEQYF	TGCGCCAGCAGCCCTGGGCCTTATCTCGAGCAGTACTTC
TRBD1	TRBV6-5	TRBJ1-1	NA	CASGGTGGRAFF	TGTGCCAGCGGGGGGACAGGAGGAAGAGCTTTCTTT
NA	TRBV28	TRBJ2-5	NA	CASSFQIGEGRETQYF	TGTGCCAGCAGTTTTCAGATTGGTGAGGGCCGGGAGACCCAGTACTTC
NA	TRBV19	TRBJ1-5	NA	CASSMWWNSNQPQHF	TGTGCCAGTAGTATGTGGTGGAATAGCAATCAGCCCCAGCATTTT
NA	TRBV6-1	TRBJ1-5	once	CASSENGHGNQPQHF	TGTGCCAGCAGTGAAAACGGCCACGGCAATCAGCCCCAGCATTTT
TRBD1	TRBV4-2	TRBJ1-3	once	CASSQDMGTGVISGNTIYF	TGTGCCAGCAGCCAAGATATGGGGACAGGGGTTATCTCTGGAAACACCATATATTTT
NA	TRBV15	TRBJ1-5	NA	CATSSSFNQPQHF	TGTGCCACCAGCAGTTCCTTCAATCAGCCCCAGCATTTT
TRBD1	TRBV2	TRBJ2-4	NA	CASSNTGGEAKNIQYF	TGTGCCAGCAGTAATACAGGGGGCGAGGCCAAAAACATTCAGTACTTC
NA	TRBV6-5	TRBJ2-7	NA	CATVAAGYEQYF	TGTGCCACCGTTGCGGCCGGATACGAGCAGTACTTC
NA	TRBV11-2	TRBJ2-7	once	CASSTPGFYEQYF	TGTGCCAGCTCCACCCCAGGATTCTACGAGCAGTACTTC
NA	TRBV11-2	TRBJ1-1	NA	CASDRKSGLGTEAFF	TGTGCCAGCGACCGCAAATCGGGGCTGGGCACTGAAGCTTTCTTT
TRBD2	TRBV7-9	TRBJ2-7	once	CASSFGLANYEQYF	TGTGCCAGCAGCTTCGGACTAGCGAACTACGAGCAGTACTTC
NA	TRBV5-1	TRBJ2-1	NA	CASSLISAGGDEQFF	TGCGCCAGCAGCTTGATCTCAGCAGGGGGGGATGAGCAGTTCTTC
TRBD1	TRBV5-8	TRBJ2-3	NA	CASSFGQGTDTQYF	TGTGCCAGCAGCTTCGGACAGGGGACAGATACGCAGTATTTT
NA	TRBV14	TRBJ1-1	NA	CASSQVGRGENTEAFF	TGTGCCAGCAGCCAAGTTGGGAGAGGAGAGAACACTGAAGCTTTCTTT